One and the same sample provided the 7 T cell receptor beta chains below, sequenced in a study of cytomegalovirus exposure and HLA in healthy donors. PCR used 60 Vbeta primers and 13 Jbeta primers. Generated by immunoSEQ multiplex PCR, the TCRdb table keeps only in-frame clones and is missing some. Of over 90,000 clones listed, roughly three fifths were seen once; the top ten hold 4% to 5.5%. Sequencing was carried out using PBMCs. The source of these receptors is a human donor in good health.

The table lists this clone with a count of one. A read error may account for a junction end that differs from germline. The chain has TRBV28 and TRBJ2-1, with D possibly matching TRBD2 (6 bases). The CDR3 totals 12 residues. CDR1 is MDHEN and CDR2 is SYDVKM in the germline V gene. The CDR3 DNA follows: TGTGCCAGCAGTTTAGGGGGGAGGTTCCAGATCTTC. The encoded protein is CASSLGGRFQIF.

The J gene is TRBJ2-5, the V gene TRBV6-1, with TRBD1 as a possible D gene (6 bases). The J call may be in error: the DNA end matches TRBJ2-7 better. This CDR3 has 12 residues. Germline V gene sequence: CDR1 MNHNS, CDR2 SASEGT. CDR3 protein: CASSDRDYEQYF. In nucleotides, the CDR3 is TGTGCCAGCTCGGACAGAGACTACGAGCAGTACTTC.

The chain recombines TRBV7-9 with TRBJ1-2, with TRBD1 matching 7 bases. Germline V CDR1 and CDR2: SEHNR, FQNEAQ (reference sequence). V shed 6 bases, J shed 5 bases, and the junction held 9 bases outside the gene matches. This CDR3 region has 14 residues. CDR3 sequence reads: CASSAGQDRYGYTF. In DNA, the CDR3 is TGTGCCAGCAGTGCCGGACAGGACCGATATGGCTACACCTTC.

V gene TRBV18 combines with J gene TRBJ1-1, with 9 positions matching TRBD1. The length of the CDR3 is 15 residues. V shed 3 bases, J shed 5 bases, and the junction held 7 bases outside the gene matches. The germline V gene has CDR1 KGHSH and CDR2 LQKENI. The CDR3 DNA sequence: TGTGCCAGCTCACCTACACAGGGGGCGAAGACTGAAGCTTTCTTT. This gives the protein CASSPTQGAKTEAFF.

The rearrangement joins TRBV6-5 to TRBJ2-7; 10 bases align to TRBD1. V dropped 2 bases and J dropped 6; count of bases not matched to a gene: 1. The CDR3 length is 13 residues. Germline-derived CDR1 and CDR2 are MNHEY and SVGAGI. CDR3 sequence reads: CASSYRDRGEQYF. Here the CDR3 DNA reads TGTGCCAGCAGTTACAGGGACAGGGGCGAGCAGTACTTC.

The chain recombines TRBV27 with TRBJ2-7; 12 nucleotides line up with TRBD2. J was trimmed by 3 bases and V by 5 bases; bases with no gene match: 2. The CDR3 runs to 14 residues. In germline, CDR1 is MNHEY, CDR2 SMNVEV (reference sequence). In DNA form, the CDR3 reads TGTGCCAGCAGTCCGGGACTAGCGGGCTACGAGCAGTACTTC. This translates into CASSPGLAGYEQYF.

V usage is TRBV2 and J usage is TRBJ1-1; D not certain. Germline CDR1 and CDR2: SNHLY and FYNNEI. V gave up 1 base and J gave up 1 base, with 7 bases separating them. The CDR3 covers 14 residues. The CDR3, as DNA: TGTGCCAGCAGTGAAGACAGTAAGAACACTGAAGCTTTCTTT. Its translation: CASSEDSKNTEAFF.